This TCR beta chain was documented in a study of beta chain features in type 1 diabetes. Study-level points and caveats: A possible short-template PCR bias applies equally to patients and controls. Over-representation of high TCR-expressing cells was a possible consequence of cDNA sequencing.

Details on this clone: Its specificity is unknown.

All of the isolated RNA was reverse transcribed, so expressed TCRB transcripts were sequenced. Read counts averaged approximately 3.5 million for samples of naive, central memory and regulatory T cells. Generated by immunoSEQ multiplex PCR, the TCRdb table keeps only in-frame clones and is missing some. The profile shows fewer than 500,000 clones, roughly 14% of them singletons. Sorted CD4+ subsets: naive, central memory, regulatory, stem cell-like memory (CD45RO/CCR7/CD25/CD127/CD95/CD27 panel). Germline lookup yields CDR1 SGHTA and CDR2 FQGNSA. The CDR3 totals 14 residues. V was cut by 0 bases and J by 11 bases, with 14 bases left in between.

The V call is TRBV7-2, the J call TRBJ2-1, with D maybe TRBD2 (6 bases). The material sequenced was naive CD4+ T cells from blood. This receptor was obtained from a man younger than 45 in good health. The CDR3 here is CASSLALVAAQQFF. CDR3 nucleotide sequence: TGTGCCAGCAGCTTAGCGCTGGTAGCGGCCCAGCAGTTCTTC.